Sequencing of this T cell receptor beta chain was carried out in a study of blood T cells in healthy people across ages. The study's findings and limits: Among T cells, TCR beta diversity per million cells dropped roughly linearly as age rose. Expanded clonotype changes were possibly confounded by unknown donor CMV status. In these data, TCR beta diversity tracked strongly with naive T cell percentage.

Of note for this clonotype: Antigen unknown.

The CDR3 has 12 amino acids. Trimming left V 7 bases short and J 7 bases short, with 11 bases between. Germline CDR1 MDHEN, CDR2 SYDVKM. Donors gave 9 to 10 milliliters of peripheral blood apiece. PCR was performed a second time for about 7 to 12 cycles using a sample-barcoded 5' primer and a J-beta primer mix. MiXCR was run by TCRdb on the 5' RACE reads, yielding one entry per CDR3 protein. The data contain 2 million or so distinct CDR3 sequences, 49% of them seen just once; the ten biggest clones take up more than 2%. The material sequenced was blood. This clonotype originated in a middle-aged woman in good health. This sequence joins TRBV28 and TRBJ2-1; D uncertain. CDR3 in DNA: TGTGCCAGCAACCTGGGCATAAATGAGCAGTTCTTC. Translation: CASNLGINEQFF.